The 19 T cell receptor beta chains listed next were all sequenced from one sample in a study of cytomegalovirus exposure and HLA in healthy donors. PCR amplification relied on 60 Vbeta primers (plus 13 Jbeta primers). TCRdb's copy holds only in-frame clones and misses some; the assay was immunoSEQ multiplex PCR. The sample comprises under 130,000 clones, around 78% of which are singletons, and about 5.8% rests with the top ten. The specimen sequenced was PBMCs. Receptors originate from a male donor in good health and CMV-seronegative.

The genes are TRBV19 and TRBJ1-1; D remains unclear. V was trimmed by 1 base and J by 1 base, leaving 10 bases between them. Germline V lookup: CDR1 LNHDA, CDR2 SQIVND (reference sequence). The CDR3 contains 15 residues. The CDR3 here is CASSIATGGNTEAFF. The CDR3 nucleotides are TGTGCCAGTAGTATAGCGACGGGAGGGAACACTGAAGCTTTCTTT.

This clone appeared a few times. The chain has TRBV6-6 and TRBJ2-5; D is undetermined. The DNA end is a closer match to TRBJ2-7, so the J assignment may be wrong. The CDR3 is made up of 12 amino acids. The germline V gene encodes CDR1 MNHNY and CDR2 SVGAGI (reference sequence). The CDR3 loop reads CASTSSSYEQYF. CDR3 nucleotides: TGTGCCAGCACCTCGAGCTCCTACGAGCAGTACTTC.

This clone was detected only a few times. This chain uses TRBV7-9 with TRBJ2-5; maybe TRBD2 (6 bases). The CDR3 contains 13 residues. CDR1 SEHNR and CDR2 FQNEAQ come from the germline V gene (reference sequence). Between the trimmed V and J ends, which lost 5 bases and 5 bases, there was a span of 12 bases. CDR3: CASSPGVVETQYF. The CDR3 DNA sequence: TGTGCCAGCAGCCCGGGAGTAGTGGAGACCCAGTACTTC.

This clone came up a few times. The genes are TRBV15 and TRBJ2-7; D might be TRBD2 (6 bases). Germline V gene sequence: CDR1 LNHNV, CDR2 YYDKDF (reference sequence). Trimming took 1 base from V and 2 from J, leaving 12 bases between them. This CDR3 region has 15 residues. This CDR3 reads CATSRARDSAYEQYF. CDR3 DNA sequence: TGTGCCACCAGCAGAGCGCGGGACTCCGCCTACGAGCAGTACTTC.

The chain couples TRBV4-2 to TRBJ2-1; 15 nucleotides align to TRBD2. This CDR3 region has 16 residues. The V gene's germline CDR1 is LGHNA and CDR2 YNFKEQ. The V gene end was trimmed by 3 bases and the J gene end by 10 bases; junction bases not matched to a gene: 7. The chain's CDR3 is CASSHGTSGRRGEQFF. DNA of the CDR3: TGTGCCAGCAGCCATGGGACTAGCGGGAGGCGGGGGGAGCAGTTCTTC.

The V and J genes are TRBV6-5 and TRBJ2-1; the match to TRBD2 covers 9 bases. Germline values: CDR1 MNHEY, CDR2 SVGAGI. The CDR3 extends over 13 amino acids. The ends lost 6 bases at V and 7 bases at J; junction bases unmatched: 4. The CDR3 loop reads CASSAAGGNEQFF. The CDR3, as DNA: TGTGCCAGCAGCGCCGCGGGAGGGAATGAGCAGTTCTTC.

The chain couples TRBV4-1 to TRBJ1-1; D not certain. V gave up 0 bases and J gave up 0 bases, with 5 bases separating them. The V gene's germline CDR1 is MGHRA and CDR2 YSYEKL. This CDR3 region has 14 residues. Here the CDR3 DNA reads TGCGCCAGCAGCCAAGAACGCGTGAACACTGAAGCTTTCTTT. It is translated as CASSQERVNTEAFF.

This rearrangement joins TRBV6-1 to TRBJ1-4; possible D gene TRBD1, 5 bases. V lost 2 bases, J lost 0 bases, and 10 bases lay in between. This CDR3 is 16 amino acids long. Germline loops: CDR1 MNHNS, CDR2 SASEGT. CDR3 DNA sequence: TGTGCCAGCAGTGAACTAGGGGTTGCAACTAATGAAAAACTGTTTTTT. Its translation: CASSELGVATNEKLFF.

This clone was seen a few times. This rearrangement joins TRBV28 to TRBJ2-7, with 10 bases that match TRBD1. This CDR3 is 13 amino acids long. Germline CDR1 and CDR2: MDHEN and SYDVKM. V dropped 8 bases and J dropped 4; count of bases not matched to a gene: 5. CDR3 sequence reads: CASRRQGAYEQYF. As DNA, the CDR3 is TGTGCCAGCCGCCGACAGGGGGCTTACGAGCAGTACTTC.

The chain is built from TRBV6-6 and TRBJ2-3; 10 bases are shared with TRBD2. From germline, CDR1 is MNHNY and CDR2 SVGAGI (reference sequence). Unmatched junction bases numbered 11, after V lost 6 bases and J lost 5 bases. The CDR3 spans 16 residues. The CDR3 DNA follows: TGTGCCAGCAGAGATCGGACTAGCGGTCAGCAAGATACGCAGTATTTT. This gives the protein CASRDRTSGQQDTQYF.

This clone was observed a handful of times. The J gene is TRBJ2-7, the V gene TRBV4-3, with 10 nucleotides matching TRBD1. Losses at the gene ends were 4 bases for V and 5 bases for J; bases not matched to a gene: 11. The CDR3 has 16 amino acids. Germline V gene lookup returns CDR1 LGHNA and CDR2 YSLEER. In DNA form, the CDR3 reads TGCGCCAGCAGCCTCAAGGGGGGACAGGGGTTCCACGAGCAGTACTTC. Translated, it gives CASSLKGGQGFHEQYF.

As to this clone: One end of the junction varies from germline; a read error may be responsible. V is TRBV28 and J is TRBJ1-3; 8 bases match TRBD1. The CDR3 is made up of 11 amino acids. Germline V gives CDR1 MDHEN, CDR2 SYDVKM. The CDR3 bases are TGTGCCAGCAGTTTATCGGACAGGGTAGCGTTT. Translated, it gives CASSLSDRVAF.

The V and J genes are TRBV7-9 and TRBJ2-7, with TRBD2 matching over 7 bases. After removal of 5 bases from V and 0 bases from J, the junction contained 10 bases not matched to a gene. CDR3 length: 16 residues. CDR1 is SEHNR and CDR2 is FQNEAQ in the germline V gene (reference sequence). CDR3 amino acids: CASSTDRGGSSYEQYF. The CDR3 nucleotides are TGTGCCAGCAGCACAGACAGAGGCGGGAGCTCCTACGAGCAGTACTTC.

This clone was counted only a few times. The chain recombines TRBV6-5 with TRBJ2-1; D gene unclear. The CDR3 runs to 12 residues. V was pared by 6 bases and J by 10 bases, with 13 bases between. CDR1 and CDR2 (germline): MNHEY, SVGAGI. The CDR3 loop reads CASSPRPNEQFF. In DNA form, the CDR3 reads TGTGCCAGCAGCCCCCGCCCTAACGAGCAGTTCTTC.

The J gene is TRBJ2-1, the V gene TRBV4-2; D is undetermined. The germline V and J ends were trimmed by 0 bases and 9 bases, with 6 bases remaining between them. The CDR3 totals 12 residues. Per the germline V gene, CDR1 is LGHNA and CDR2 is YNFKEQ. The CDR3 DNA follows: TGTGCCAGCAGCCAAGATCGGGTTGAGCAGTTCTTC. This translates into CASSQDRVEQFF.

This clone was counted a few times. This chain uses TRBV7-9 with TRBJ2-3; 9 bases match TRBD2. This CDR3 comprises 16 residues. Germline V gene data show CDR1 as SEHNR and CDR2 as FQNEAQ (reference sequence). J gave up 2 bases and V 3 bases, and 6 bases lay outside the gene matches. The CDR3 DNA reads TGTGCCAGCAGCTTCCTACTAGCGGGTTTCACAGATACGCAGTATTTT. Translated, it gives CASSFLLAGFTDTQYF.

This rearrangement joins TRBV14 to TRBJ2-1; D possibly corresponds to TRBD2 (5 bases). The CDR3 covers 16 residues. Germline V gene data show CDR1 as SGHDN and CDR2 as FVKESK. Trimming stripped 5 bases from V and 2 bases from J, with 16 bases between. CDR3 sequence reads: CASSSLGKATYNEQFF. CDR3 in DNA: TGTGCCAGCAGCTCCCTCGGGAAAGCGACCTACAATGAGCAGTTCTTC.

This clone has only a few counts. This chain joins TRBV5-5 and TRBJ1-6; 9 bases align to TRBD1. The CDR3 covers 17 residues. After removal of 4 bases from V and 10 bases from J, the junction contained 15 bases not matched to a gene. CDR1 SGHKS and CDR2 YYEKEE come from the germline V gene (reference sequence). In DNA, the CDR3 is TGTGCCAGCAGCCTAAGCCCGCGGACAGGGGTCGGATCACCCCTCCACTTT. Protein product: CASSLSPRTGVGSPLHF.

A few counts support this clone. This rearrangement joins TRBV5-1 to TRBJ1-1, with D hard to call. The CDR3 spans 16 residues. V lost 0 bases and J 3 bases, leaving 15 bases between the germline ends. In germline, CDR1 is SGHRS, CDR2 YFSETQ. The DNA of the CDR3 is TGCGCCAGCAGCTTGGAGGTTGGCAGACGGGACACTGAAGCTTTCTTT. Encoded protein: CASSLEVGRRDTEAFF.